Shown below are 2 T cell receptor beta chains from a single sample sequenced in a study of Graves' ophthalmopathy and Graves' hyperthyroidism. RNA transcripts were the template, and TCR beta CDR3 regions were amplified from them. The first-round RT-PCR employed HTBI primers together with the Qiagen OneStep RT-PCR kit. A multiplex PCR was then performed as the second round. TCRdb re-analysed the multiplex PCR reads in MiXCR, keeping a single row per CDR3 protein. The sample carries fewer than 400,000 distinct CDR3 sequences, around 20% recorded once. Sequencing used peripheral blood. Receptor source: a woman aged 18-29 years with Graves' ophthalmopathy.

This clonotype was counted ten times or more. This chain links TRBV4-1 with TRBJ1-5, with TRBD1 as a possible D gene (6 bases). CDR3 length: 14 amino acids. Deletions cut 2 bases from V and 7 bases from J, with 12 bases between. From germline, CDR1 is MGHRA and CDR2 YSYEKL. CDR3 protein: CASSQLLGGQPQHF. The CDR3 nucleotides read TGCGCCAGCAGCCAACTTCTAGGGGGGCAGCCCCAGCATTTT.

This chain connects TRBV6-1 to TRBJ1-5; D remains unclear. There are 12 residues in the CDR3. The germline V gene has CDR1 MNHNS and CDR2 SASEGT. V was shortened by 6 bases and J by 11 bases, with 14 bases between the two germline ends. The CDR3, as DNA: TGTGCCAGCAGCCCTGAGGGCCTATCCCAGCATTTT. The encoded protein is CASSPEGLSQHF.